These T cell receptor beta chains were read from a single sample in a study of T cell repertoires in cytomegalovirus infection. MiXCR was run by TCRdb on the reads, yielding one entry per CDR3 protein. Among some 320,000 distinct CDR3 sequences listed, 9.5% were seen once. Sequencing used PBMCs. The source of these receptors is a human donor in good health (CMV status not recorded). Some clones in this sample may be carry-over from other donors' samples. Each CDR3 is given without its conserved first and last residue. D genes are given only for firm matches. A clone size is listed for some rows: how often the clone was seen (once, few, many), or a class if it is expanded.

NA	TRBJ2-7	TRBV7-6	few	ASSEQGSREQY
NA	TRBJ1-4	TRBV27	few	VSSLLPGAYGEKLF
NA	TRBJ1-2	TRBV7-2	few	ASSPRWANYGYT
TRBD1	TRBJ1-1	TRBV5-6	NA	ASSPRQGEAF
NA	TRBJ1-3	TRBV7-2	NA	ASSFDSGNTIY
NA	TRBJ2-1	TRBV7-2	many	ASSLALRNEQF
NA	TRBJ2-1	TRBV13	few	ASSLTRPAVANEQF
NA	TRBJ1-1	TRBV7-2	many	ASSLTGTLGAF
TRBD2	TRBJ2-1	TRBV2	NA	ASKQRRERTYNEQF
NA	TRBJ2-1	TRBV7-6	many	ASNPGTTYNEQF
NA	TRBJ2-5	TRBV7-2	NA	ASSLAGPAEPQY
NA	TRBJ2-1	TRBV12-3/TRBV12-4	NA	ASSRTAHEEF
NA	TRBJ2-7	TRBV24-1	many	ATSDSGRTYEQY
NA	TRBJ1-5	TRBV2	NA	ASSVTGDSNQPQH
NA	TRBJ2-7	TRBV7-9	NA	ASNNYGSSYEQY